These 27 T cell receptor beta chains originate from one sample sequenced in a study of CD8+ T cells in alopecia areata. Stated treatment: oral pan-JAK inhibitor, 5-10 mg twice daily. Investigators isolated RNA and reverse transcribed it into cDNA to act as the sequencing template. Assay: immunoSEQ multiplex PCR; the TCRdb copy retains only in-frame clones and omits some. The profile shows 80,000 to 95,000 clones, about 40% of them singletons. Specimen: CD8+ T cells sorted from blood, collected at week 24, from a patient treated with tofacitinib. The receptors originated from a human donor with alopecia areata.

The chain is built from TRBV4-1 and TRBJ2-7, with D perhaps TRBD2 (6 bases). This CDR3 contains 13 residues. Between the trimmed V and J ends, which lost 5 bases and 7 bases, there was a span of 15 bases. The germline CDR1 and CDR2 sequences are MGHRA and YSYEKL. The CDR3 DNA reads TGCGCCAGCAGCATGTCGACTGCGGGGGAGCAGTACTTC. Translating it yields CASSMSTAGEQYF.

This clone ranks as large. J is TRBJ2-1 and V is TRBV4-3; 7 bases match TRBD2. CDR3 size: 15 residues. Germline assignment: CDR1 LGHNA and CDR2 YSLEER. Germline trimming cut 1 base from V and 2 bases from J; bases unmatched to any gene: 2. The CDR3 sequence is CASSQGLAPYNEQFF. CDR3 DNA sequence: TGCGCCAGCAGCCAAGGACTAGCCCCCTACAATGAGCAGTTCTTC.

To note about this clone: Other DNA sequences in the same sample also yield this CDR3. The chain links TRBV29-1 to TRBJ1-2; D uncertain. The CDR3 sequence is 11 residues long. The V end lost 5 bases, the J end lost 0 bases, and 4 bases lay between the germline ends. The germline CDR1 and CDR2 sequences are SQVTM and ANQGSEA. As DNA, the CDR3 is TGCAGCGTTCAATCTAACTATGGCTACACCTTC. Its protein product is CSVQSNYGYTF.

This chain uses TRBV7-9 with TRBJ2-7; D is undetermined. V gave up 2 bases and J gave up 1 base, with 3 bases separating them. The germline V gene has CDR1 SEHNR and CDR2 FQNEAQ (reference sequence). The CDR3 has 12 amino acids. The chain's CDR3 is CASSLSSYEQYF. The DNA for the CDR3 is TGTGCCAGCAGCTTAAGTTCCTACGAGCAGTACTTC.

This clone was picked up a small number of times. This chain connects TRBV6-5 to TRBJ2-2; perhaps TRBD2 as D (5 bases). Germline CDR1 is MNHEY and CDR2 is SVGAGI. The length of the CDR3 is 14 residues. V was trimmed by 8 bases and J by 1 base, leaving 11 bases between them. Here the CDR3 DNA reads TGTGCCAGCCCACCTGAGGGGAACACCGGGGAGCTGTTTTTT. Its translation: CASPPEGNTGELFF.

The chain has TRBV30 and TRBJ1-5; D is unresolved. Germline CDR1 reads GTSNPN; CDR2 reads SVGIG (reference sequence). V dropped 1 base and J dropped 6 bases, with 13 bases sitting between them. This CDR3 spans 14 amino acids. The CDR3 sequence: CAWSASGSTQPQHF. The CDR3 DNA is TGTGCCTGGAGTGCAAGCGGAAGTACTCAGCCCCAGCATTTT.

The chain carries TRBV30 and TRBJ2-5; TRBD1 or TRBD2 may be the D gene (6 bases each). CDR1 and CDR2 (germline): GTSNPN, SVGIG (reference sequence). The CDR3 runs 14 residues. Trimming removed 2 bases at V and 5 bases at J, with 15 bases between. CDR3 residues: CAWSRGGRGETQYF. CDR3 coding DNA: TGTGCCTGGAGTAGAGGGGGGCGCGGTGAGACCCAGTACTTC.

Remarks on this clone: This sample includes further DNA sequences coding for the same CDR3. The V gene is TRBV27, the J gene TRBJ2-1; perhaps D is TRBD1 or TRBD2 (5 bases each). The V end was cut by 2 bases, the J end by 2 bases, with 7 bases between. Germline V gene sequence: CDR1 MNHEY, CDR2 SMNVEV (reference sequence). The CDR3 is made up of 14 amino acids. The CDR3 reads CASSLGGTYNEQFF. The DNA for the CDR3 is TGTGCCAGCAGTTTAGGGGGAACCTACAATGAGCAGTTCTTC.

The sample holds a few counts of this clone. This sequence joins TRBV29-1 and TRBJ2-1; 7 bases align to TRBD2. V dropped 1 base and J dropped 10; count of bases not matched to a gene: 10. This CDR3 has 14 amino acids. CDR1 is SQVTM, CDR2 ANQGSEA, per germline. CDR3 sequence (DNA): TGCAGCGTTGAAGTGGGAACTAGGGGAGGGGAGCAGTTCTTC. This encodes CSVEVGTRGGEQFF.

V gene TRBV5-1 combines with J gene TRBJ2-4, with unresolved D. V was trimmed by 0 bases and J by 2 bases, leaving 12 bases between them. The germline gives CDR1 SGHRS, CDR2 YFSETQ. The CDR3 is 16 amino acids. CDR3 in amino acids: CASSLGVGLTKNIQYF. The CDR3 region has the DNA TGCGCCAGCAGCTTGGGTGTAGGGTTGACCAAAAACATTCAGTACTTC.

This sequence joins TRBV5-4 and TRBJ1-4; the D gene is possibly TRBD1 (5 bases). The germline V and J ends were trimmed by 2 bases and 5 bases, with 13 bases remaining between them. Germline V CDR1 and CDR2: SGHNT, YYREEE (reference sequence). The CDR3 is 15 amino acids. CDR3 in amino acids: CASSFWGNYNEKLFF. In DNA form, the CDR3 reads TGTGCCAGCAGCTTTTGGGGGAATTACAATGAAAAACTGTTTTTT.

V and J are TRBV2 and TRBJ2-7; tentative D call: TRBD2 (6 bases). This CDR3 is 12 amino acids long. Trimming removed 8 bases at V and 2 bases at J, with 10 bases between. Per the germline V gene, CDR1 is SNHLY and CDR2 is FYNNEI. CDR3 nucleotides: TGTGCCAGCGGGGGGATACCCTACGAGCAGTACTTC. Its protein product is CASGGIPYEQYF.

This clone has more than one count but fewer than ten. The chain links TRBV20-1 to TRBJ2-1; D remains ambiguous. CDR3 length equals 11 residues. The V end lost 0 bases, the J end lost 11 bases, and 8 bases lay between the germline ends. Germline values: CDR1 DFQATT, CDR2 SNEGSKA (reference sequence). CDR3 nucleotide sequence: TGCAGTGCTAGAGATTCGAGACAGCAGTTCTTC. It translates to CSARDSRQQFF.

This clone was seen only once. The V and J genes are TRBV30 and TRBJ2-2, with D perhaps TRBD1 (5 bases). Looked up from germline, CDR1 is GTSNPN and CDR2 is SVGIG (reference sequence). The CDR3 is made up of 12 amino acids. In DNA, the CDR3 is TGTTCGCACAGGATTAACACCGGGGAGCTGTTTTTT. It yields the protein CSHRINTGELFF. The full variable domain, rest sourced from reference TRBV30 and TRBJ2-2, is SQTIHQWPATLVQPVGSPLSLECTVEGTSNPNLYWYRQAAGRGLQLLFYSVGIGQISSEVPQNLSASRPQDRQFILSSKKLLLSDSGFYLCSHRINTGELFFGEGSRLTVL.

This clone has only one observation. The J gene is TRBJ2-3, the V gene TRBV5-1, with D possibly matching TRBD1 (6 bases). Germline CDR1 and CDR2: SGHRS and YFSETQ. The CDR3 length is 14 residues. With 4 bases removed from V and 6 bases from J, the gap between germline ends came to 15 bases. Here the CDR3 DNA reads TGCGCCAGCAGCCTAATTTCTAGGGGGGATACGCAGTATTTT. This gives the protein CASSLISRGDTQYF.

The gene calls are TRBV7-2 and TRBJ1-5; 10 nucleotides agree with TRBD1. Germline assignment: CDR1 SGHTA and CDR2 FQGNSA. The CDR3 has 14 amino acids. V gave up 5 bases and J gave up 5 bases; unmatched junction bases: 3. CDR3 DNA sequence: TGTGCCAGCAGCCGGACAGGGGGTTATCAGCCCCAGCATTTT. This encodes CASSRTGGYQPQHF.

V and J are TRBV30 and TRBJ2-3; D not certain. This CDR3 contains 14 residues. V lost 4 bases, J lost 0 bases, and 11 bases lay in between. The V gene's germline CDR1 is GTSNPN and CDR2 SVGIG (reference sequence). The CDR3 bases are TGTGCCTGGATGGATACGCCGAGCACAGATACGCAGTATTTT. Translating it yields CAWMDTPSTDTQYF.

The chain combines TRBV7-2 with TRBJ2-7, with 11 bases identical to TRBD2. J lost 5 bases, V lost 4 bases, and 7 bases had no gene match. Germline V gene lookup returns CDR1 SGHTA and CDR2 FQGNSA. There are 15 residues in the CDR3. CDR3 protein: CASSSTSGRVHEQYF. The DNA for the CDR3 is TGTGCCAGCAGCTCCACTAGCGGGAGAGTCCACGAGCAGTACTTC.

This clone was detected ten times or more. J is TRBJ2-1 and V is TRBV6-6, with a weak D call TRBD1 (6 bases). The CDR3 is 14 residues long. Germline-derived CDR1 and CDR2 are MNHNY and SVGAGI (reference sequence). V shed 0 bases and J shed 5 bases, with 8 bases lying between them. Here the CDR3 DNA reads TGTGCCAGCAGTTACTCCGGACAGAACAATGAGCAGTTCTTC. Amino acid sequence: CASSYSGQNNEQFF.

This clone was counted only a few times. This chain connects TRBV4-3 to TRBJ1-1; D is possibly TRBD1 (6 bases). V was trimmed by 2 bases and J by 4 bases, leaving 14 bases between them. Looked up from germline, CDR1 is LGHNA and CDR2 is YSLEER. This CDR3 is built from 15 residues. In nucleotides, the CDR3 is TGCGCCAGCAGCCAAATAGGGGGACGGGGCACTGAAGCTTTCTTT. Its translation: CASSQIGGRGTEAFF.

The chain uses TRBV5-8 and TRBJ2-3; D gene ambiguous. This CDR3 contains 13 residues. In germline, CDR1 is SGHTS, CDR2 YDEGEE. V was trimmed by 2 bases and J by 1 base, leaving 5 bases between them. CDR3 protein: CASSLRGTDTQYF. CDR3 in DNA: TGTGCCAGCAGCTTACGGGGCACAGATACGCAGTATTTT.

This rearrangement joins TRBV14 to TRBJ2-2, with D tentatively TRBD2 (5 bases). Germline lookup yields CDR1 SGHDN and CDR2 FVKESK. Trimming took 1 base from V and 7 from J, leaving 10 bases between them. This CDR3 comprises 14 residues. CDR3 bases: TGTGCCAGCAGCCAAGTTCCTAGCAGCGGGGAGCTGTTTTTT. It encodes CASSQVPSSGELFF.

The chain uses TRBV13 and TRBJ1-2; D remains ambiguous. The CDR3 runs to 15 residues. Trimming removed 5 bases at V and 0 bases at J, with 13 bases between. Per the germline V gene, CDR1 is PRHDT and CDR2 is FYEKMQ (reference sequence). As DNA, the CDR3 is TGTGCCAGCAGCCTGGAGGAAAACACTAACTATGGCTACACCTTC. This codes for CASSLEENTNYGYTF.

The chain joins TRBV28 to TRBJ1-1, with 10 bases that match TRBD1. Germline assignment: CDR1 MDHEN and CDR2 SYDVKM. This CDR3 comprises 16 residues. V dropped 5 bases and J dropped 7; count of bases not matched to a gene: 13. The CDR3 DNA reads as TGTGCCAGCAGTATACTGGGACAGGGGTTAGTGGGTGAAGCTTTCTTT. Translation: CASSILGQGLVGEAFF.

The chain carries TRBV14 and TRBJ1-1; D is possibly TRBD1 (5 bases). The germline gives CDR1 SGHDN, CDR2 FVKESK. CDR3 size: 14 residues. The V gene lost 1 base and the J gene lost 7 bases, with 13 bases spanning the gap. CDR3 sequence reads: CASSQVGAGDEAFF. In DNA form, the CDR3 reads TGTGCCAGCAGCCAAGTTGGGGCCGGGGATGAAGCTTTCTTT.

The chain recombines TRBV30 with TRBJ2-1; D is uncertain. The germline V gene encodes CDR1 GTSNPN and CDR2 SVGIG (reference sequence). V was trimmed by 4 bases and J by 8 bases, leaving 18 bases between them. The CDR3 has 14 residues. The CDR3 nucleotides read TGTGCCTGGACGGGTCTAGAGAGATTATATGAGCAGTTCTTC. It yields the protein CAWTGLERLYEQFF.

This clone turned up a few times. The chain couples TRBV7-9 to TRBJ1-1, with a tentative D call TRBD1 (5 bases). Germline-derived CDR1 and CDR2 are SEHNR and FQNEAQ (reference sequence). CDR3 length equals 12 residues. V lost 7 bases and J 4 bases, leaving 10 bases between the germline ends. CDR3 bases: TGTGCCAGCACCCTCGGGGGCACTGAAGCTTTCTTT. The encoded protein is CASTLGGTEAFF.